This T cell receptor beta chain was sequenced for a study of CD8 T cells in Susac syndrome. As to this clonotype: What it binds is unknown.

RNA, at roughly 0.45 to 1 ug, was reverse transcribed with random hexamers. Across 54 Vbeta and 13 Jbeta, TCR beta CDR3 was amplified with immunoSEQ multiplex PCR. MiXCR was run by TCRdb on the immunoSEQ multiplex PCR reads, yielding one entry per CDR3 protein. The sample comprises tens of thousands of distinct CDR3 sequences, around 94% of which are singletons, and more than 0.3% rests with the top ten. General study findings and limits: Clonal expansion was missing from Susac syndrome CD4+ T cell repertoires. By the study's own acknowledgment, its TCR sequencing and HLA analysis included relatively few individuals.

Patients with Susac syndrome met diagnostic criteria that were recently defined for definite or probable disease. Trimming stripped 2 bases from V and 2 bases from J, with 9 bases between. The CDR3 runs 14 residues. Germline CDR1 and CDR2: SGHRS and YFSETQ. V usage is TRBV5-1 and J usage is TRBJ2-3; no firm D call. The TCR comes from a human donor with Susac syndrome. Sequenced input: CD4+ T cells from PBMCs. The CDR3 nucleotides are TGCGCCAGCAGCTTCGAGAGTAACACAGATACGCAGTATTTT. The encoded protein is CASSFESNTDTQYF.